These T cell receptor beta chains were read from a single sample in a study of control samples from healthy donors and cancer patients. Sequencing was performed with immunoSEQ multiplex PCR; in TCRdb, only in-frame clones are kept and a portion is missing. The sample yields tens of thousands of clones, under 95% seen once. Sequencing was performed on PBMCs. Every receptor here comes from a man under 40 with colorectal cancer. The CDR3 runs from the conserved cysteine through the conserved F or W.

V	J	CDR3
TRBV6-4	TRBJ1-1	CASRVGGAASTEAFF
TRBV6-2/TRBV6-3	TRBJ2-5	CASSYGWTGTQYF
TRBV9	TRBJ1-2	CASSVVQTGLGGYTF
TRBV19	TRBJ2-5	CASSIVAGGQETQYF
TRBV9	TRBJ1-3	CASSVSGWGNTIYF
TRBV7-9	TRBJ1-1	CASSWMTNTEAFF
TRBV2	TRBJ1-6	CASSEGRGYALNSPLHF
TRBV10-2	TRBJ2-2	CASRPPAGRGGTGELFF
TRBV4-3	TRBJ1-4	CASSRVGGQGDEKLFF
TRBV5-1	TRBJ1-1	CASSFRGTEAFF
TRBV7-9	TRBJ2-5	CASSLWGQGQETQYF
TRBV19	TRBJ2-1	CASSITGGLYNEQFF
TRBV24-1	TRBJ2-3	CATSDFGGGADTQYF
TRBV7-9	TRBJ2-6	CASSFVGDSGANVLTF
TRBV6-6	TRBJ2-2	CASSQGDRAGELFF
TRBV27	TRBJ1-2	CASSLGRDRTGYGYTF
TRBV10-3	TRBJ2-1	CATAGGGEFYNEQFF
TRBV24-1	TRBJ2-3	CATSDRDTQYF
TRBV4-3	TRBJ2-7	CASSQRTGDYEQYF
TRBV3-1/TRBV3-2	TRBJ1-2	CASSQDRRVVYGYTF
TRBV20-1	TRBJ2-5	CSDRLQETQYF
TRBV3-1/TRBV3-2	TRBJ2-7	CASSLGYEQYF
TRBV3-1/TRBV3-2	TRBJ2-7	CASSQPGTGTYEQYF
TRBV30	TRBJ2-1	CAWSRRGGLNEQFF
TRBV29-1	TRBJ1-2	CSVVWYSADTHYGYTF
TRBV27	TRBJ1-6	CASSLSAVSPLHF
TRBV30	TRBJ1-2	CAWREGQDYGYTF
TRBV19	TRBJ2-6	CASTPVRGTGANVLTF
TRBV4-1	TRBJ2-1	CASSQALVAGTYNEQFF
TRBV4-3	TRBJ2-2	CASSQVYRGTGELFF
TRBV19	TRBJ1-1	CASRGTGMNTEAFF
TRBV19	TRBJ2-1	CASSMDRDITYNEQFF
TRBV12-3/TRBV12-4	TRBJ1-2	CASRNQYGYTF
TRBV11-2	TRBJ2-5	CASSPRLWDQETQYF
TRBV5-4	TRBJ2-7	CASSSEKQGADYEQYF
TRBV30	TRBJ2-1	CAWQQSSSYNEQFF
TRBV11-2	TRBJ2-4	CASSLTGAEGDIQYF
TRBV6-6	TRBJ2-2	CASSYGGVRGSGELFF
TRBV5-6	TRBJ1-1	CASSLGGRPEAFF